Described below is a single T cell receptor beta chain sequence and its context. The antigen it binds to is not known. No per-base quality is available; no much larger clone lies one base away. The sample comes from a study of blood T cell repertoires in COVID-19 (dated by TCRdb to the early 2020s). Regarding the research as a whole: Samples from collaborators originated in the United States, Italy and Spain and spanned both the acute and convalescent phases of COVID-19. Where HLA class I and class II types were available, the types were taken from metadata supplied by the sample provider, not from assay-based typing. The material from the prospective study consisted of cDNA or gDNA derived from T cells, B-cell-depleted T cells, or PBMCs. The repertoires were released in a freely available public database intended as a resource for research on the immune response to SARS-CoV-2. Nearly every sample came with metadata listing a de-identified subject ID, COVID-19 status, age in years and sex. Deeply sampled blood TCRbeta repertoires from subjects exposed to, actively infected with, or recovered from COVID-19 were included in the dataset. Samples came from the ongoing ImmuneRACE study (first 160 participants) plus 1,254 subjects from 6 global collaborators. Here is what the overall study found, with its caveats: The amount of clinical and demographic metadata varied by source and participant and was provided uncurated.

The CDR1 and CDR2 encoded by the germline V gene are MNHEY and SVGAGI. Reading from cysteine to phenylalanine, the CDR3 counts 11 amino acids. Only the CDR3 DNA stays, 33 bases, in frame from base 1. V is cut by 6 bases and J by 3 bases, and the space between the germline ends is 5 bases. The immunoSEQ Assay, a bias-controlled multiplex PCR, was used to amplify TCRbeta CDR3 regions from genomic DNA. On the authors' methods: Nucleated cell counts per sample were estimated from amplification of reference gene primers within the assay. To quantify the absolute abundance of each unique TCRbeta CDR3 rearrangement, sequence reads were collapsed and filtered. For each sample, productive Simpson clonality was calculated as the square root of Simpson's diversity index across productive rearrangements. In its TCRdb copy, this immuneACCESS table keeps in-frame sequences only and misses some clones. Where compared with another copy, unresolved V genes explain less than half of these, and the others have no known cause. That table is the source of V, J and clone size, and D and trimming were worked out from the DNA. The sample table shows roughly 670,000 clones, and 90% are seen once. Of the sample, 0.2% to 0.3% is held by the ten largest clones.

Each collaborating institution followed its own protocols to collect whole blood in K2EDTA tubes. For TCRbeta analysis, collaborators shipped samples as frozen whole blood, isolated PBMCs, or DNA extracted from either of those sample types. The TCR was taken from a woman aged 18-30 years with acute or convalescent COVID-19. The sequencing input was peripheral blood. The chain joins TRBV6-5 to TRBJ1-1; no D gene is confidently identified. The DNA sequence is given as TGTGCCAGCAGGCGGTACACTGAAGCTTTCTTT. Translated, it gives CASRRYTEAFF.